These 24 T cell receptor beta chains came from one sample sequenced in a study of blood T cell repertoires in COVID-19. The data were produced by immunoSEQ multiplex PCR, yet TCRdb's version contains in-frame clones alone and is incomplete. The sample lists some 140,000 clones; about four fifths were seen once. Sequenced material: PBMCs or T cells enriched from blood (not recorded which). These receptors were taken from a man in his forties or fifties with acute COVID-19.

The genes are TRBV27 and TRBJ2-3, with D perhaps TRBD1 (5 bases). The CDR3 length is 16 residues. The V gene lost 5 bases and the J gene lost 1 base, with 16 bases spanning the gap. CDR1 and CDR2 (germline): MNHEY, SMNVEV (reference sequence). The CDR3: CASSLLTQGGTDTQYF. CDR3 DNA sequence: TGTGCCAGCAGTCTTTTGACTCAGGGCGGCACAGATACGCAGTATTTT.

For the CDR3, the DNA is TGTGCCAGCAGTTTGACAGGGTCGGAGGGCTACACCTTC. Amino acids: CASSLTGSEGYTF. The rearrangement uses TRBV12-3 or TRBV12-4 and TRBJ1-2; 7 bases map to TRBD1. V trimming: 3 bases; J trimming: 8 bases; junction bases outside the gene matches: 6. The CDR3 runs 13 residues.

The V gene is TRBV11-3, the J gene TRBJ1-4; D unresolved. The V gene's germline CDR1 is SGHNT and CDR2 YENEEA. This CDR3 comprises 14 residues. With 5 bases removed from V and 4 bases from J, the gap between germline ends came to 11 bases. The CDR3 DNA follows: TGTGCCAGCAGCCACGGACGGGGTAATGAAAAACTGTTTTTT. It is translated as CASSHGRGNEKLFF. The entire variable domain, with the rest obtained from reference TRBV11-3 and TRBJ1-4, is as follows: EAGVVQSPRYKIIEKKQPVAFWCNPISGHNTLYWYLQNLGQGPELLIRYENEEAVDDSQLPKDRFSAERLKGVDSTLKIQPAELGDSAVYLCASSHGRGNEKLFFGSGTQLSVL.

The chain is built from TRBV10-2 and TRBJ2-7; D remains unclear. V was pared by 9 bases and J by 2 bases, with 20 bases between. From germline, CDR1 is WSHSY and CDR2 SAAADI. The CDR3 is 15 amino acids. CDR3 sequence (DNA): TGCGCCAGACTGGGCACGGTGGGCCGGCCCTACGAGCAGTACTTC. The encoded protein is CARLGTVGRPYEQYF.

V usage is TRBV9 and J usage is TRBJ1-2; D possibly corresponds to TRBD1 (5 bases). The CDR3 is 15 residues long. Trimming stripped 3 bases from V and 1 base from J, with 13 bases between. Germline CDR1 and CDR2: SGDLS and YYNGEE. The CDR3 here is CASSGQGRVNYGYTF. CDR3 nucleotides: TGTGCCAGCAGCGGGCAGGGCAGGGTTAACTATGGCTACACCTTC.

This clone was seen only once. This sequence joins TRBV6-4 and TRBJ1-1; 8 bases match TRBD1. Germline V lookup: CDR1 MRHNA, CDR2 SNTAGT. CDR3 length equals 14 residues. The V and J ends lost 4 bases and 4 bases, in that order; junction bases with no gene match: 5. The CDR3 region is CASSATGTGTEAFF. CDR3 bases: TGTGCCAGCAGTGCGACAGGGACAGGCACTGAAGCTTTCTTT.

This chain uses TRBV6-5 with TRBJ2-7, with D maybe TRBD1 (6 bases). The V gene's germline CDR1 is MNHEY and CDR2 SVGAGI. This CDR3 contains 12 residues. The V end was cut by 5 bases, the J end by 2 bases, with 7 bases between. DNA for the CDR3: TGTGCCAGCAGTCGGGACACCTACGAGCAGTACTTC. Its translation: CASSRDTYEQYF.

The chain couples TRBV6-5 to TRBJ1-5; TRBD1 might be the D (5 bases). The V gene lost 6 bases and the J gene lost 0 bases, with 12 bases spanning the gap. The CDR3 is 15 amino acids. Germline CDR1 reads MNHEY; CDR2 reads SVGAGI. In DNA form, the CDR3 reads TGTGCCAGCAGCCCGGGGGGAATTAGCAATCAGCCCCAGCATTTT. As protein: CASSPGGISNQPQHF.

This clone was detected a few times. The chain uses TRBV6-2 or TRBV6-3 and TRBJ1-1; no firm D call. Germline V gene sequence: CDR1 MNHEY, CDR2 SVGEGT. V was trimmed by 6 bases and J by 5 bases, leaving 16 bases between them. The CDR3 runs 14 residues. Written as DNA, the CDR3 is TGTGCCAGCAGCCCCGAACCCAGCGCTACTGAAGCTTTCTTT. This codes for CASSPEPSATEAFF.

The gene calls are TRBV6-5 and TRBJ1-1; tentatively, D is TRBD1 (6 bases). CDR3 length: 15 residues. The V gene's germline CDR1 is MNHEY and CDR2 SVGAGI. The V end lost 7 bases, the J end lost 7 bases, and 22 bases lay between the germline ends. The CDR3 bases are TGTGCCAGCACAAGGGGGGGTGTGGGTGGAGGTGAAGCTTTCTTT. Amino acid sequence: CASTRGGVGGGEAFF.

The chain carries TRBV7-2 and TRBJ2-1, with 8 bases lining up with TRBD2. Trimming took 1 base from V and 6 from J; bases not matched to a gene: 5. CDR3 size: 15 residues. From germline, CDR1 is SGHTA and CDR2 FQGNSA. CDR3 sequence reads: CASSLEREKTNEQFF. Here the CDR3 DNA reads TGTGCCAGCAGCTTAGAGCGGGAGAAAACCAATGAGCAGTTCTTC.

V usage is TRBV3-1 (or the pseudogene TRBV3-2) and J usage is TRBJ2-7; tentative D call: TRBD1 (6 bases). The CDR3 totals 14 residues. Germline CDR1 reads LGHDT; CDR2 reads YNNKEL (reference sequence). V was shortened by 3 bases and J by 5 bases, with 14 bases between the two germline ends. This CDR3 reads CASSHLNRVHEQYF. The CDR3 DNA follows: TGTGCCAGCAGCCACCTCAACAGGGTCCACGAGCAGTACTTC.

The chain couples TRBV7-2 to TRBJ2-5; D unclear. Germline-derived CDR1 and CDR2 are SGHTA and FQGNSA. This CDR3 comprises 13 residues. V was trimmed by 2 bases and J by 2 bases, leaving 6 bases between them. The chain's CDR3 is CASSLLQQETQYF. The CDR3 nucleotides read TGTGCCAGCAGCTTATTGCAGCAAGAGACCCAGTACTTC.

The chain recombines TRBV5-4 with TRBJ1-2; the match to TRBD1 covers 7 bases. V dropped 0 bases and J dropped 6; count of bases not matched to a gene: 8. This CDR3 is 15 amino acids long. The germline gives CDR1 SGHNT, CDR2 YYREEE (reference sequence). The CDR3 loop reads CASSLDPRGWDGYTF. CDR3 DNA: TGTGCCAGCAGCTTGGATCCCAGGGGGTGGGATGGCTACACCTTC.

The rearrangement joins TRBV2 to TRBJ2-2; D is possibly TRBD1 (5 bases). The CDR3 loop spans 12 amino acids. Trimming cost V 4 bases and J 6 bases, with 6 bases left between them. Germline V CDR1 and CDR2: SNHLY, FYNNEI. This CDR3 reads CASSVGPGELFF. The CDR3 DNA is TGTGCCAGCAGTGTGGGGCCCGGGGAGCTGTTTTTT.

The V call is TRBV7-2, the J call TRBJ2-7, with D possibly TRBD2 on 7 matching bases. This CDR3 spans 15 amino acids. Trimming stripped 1 base from V and 4 bases from J, with 14 bases between. The germline CDR1 and CDR2 sequences are SGHTA and FQGNSA. The CDR3 DNA follows: TGTGCCAGCAGCTTAGGGTCGGGGGGCGAATACGAGCAGTACTTC. Residues: CASSLGSGGEYEQYF.

The V call is TRBV2, the J call TRBJ2-7, with TRBD1 matching over 7 bases. Germline CDR1 and CDR2: SNHLY and FYNNEI. This CDR3 region has 14 residues. V lost 6 bases to trimming and J lost 5 bases; unmatched junction nucleotides: 10. The DNA for the CDR3 is TGTGCCAGCAGGGAACAGGGGATCATCCACGAGCAGTACTTC. Its translation is CASREQGIIHEQYF.

This chain links TRBV28 with TRBJ2-5; 8 nucleotides line up with TRBD1. V trimming: 5 bases; J trimming: 2 bases; junction bases outside the gene matches: 7. Germline V CDR1 and CDR2: MDHEN, SYDVKM. The CDR3 extends over 15 amino acids. For the CDR3, the DNA is TGTGCCAGCAGTCAGACAGGGGTCGGGCAAGAGACCCAGTACTTC. Translated: CASSQTGVGQETQYF.

The J gene is TRBJ2-4, the V gene TRBV2; the match to TRBD1 covers 7 bases. V gave up 2 bases and J gave up 1 base; unmatched junction bases: 2. The CDR3 loop spans 15 amino acids. In germline, CDR1 is SNHLY, CDR2 FYNNEI. The CDR3: CASSERGPAKNIQYF. The CDR3 region has the DNA TGTGCCAGCAGTGAAAGGGGGCCTGCCAAAAACATTCAGTACTTC.

The chain carries TRBV7-6 and TRBJ2-7; 8 bases agree with TRBD1. Germline V CDR1 and CDR2: SGHVS, FNYEAQ. This CDR3 is 15 amino acids long. J gave up 2 bases and V 4 bases, and 7 bases lay outside the gene matches. The CDR3 nucleotides are TGTGCCAGCAGCTCCGGACAGGGAGGAACCTACGAGCAGTACTTC. The encoded protein is CASSSGQGGTYEQYF.

This rearrangement joins TRBV4-2 to TRBJ2-7, with 9 bases lining up with TRBD1. V lost 6 bases, J lost 3 bases, and 6 bases stayed unmatched. CDR1 LGHNA and CDR2 YNFKEQ come from the germline V gene. The CDR3 has 14 amino acids. This CDR3 reads CASSAGTGIYEQYF. CDR3 sequence (DNA): TGTGCCAGCAGTGCCGGGACAGGGATCTACGAGCAGTACTTC.

The chain has TRBV27 and TRBJ1-1; D possibly corresponds to TRBD1 (5 bases). V lost 5 bases and J lost 1, with 14 bases in between. The CDR3 spans 15 residues. Germline V gene sequence: CDR1 MNHEY, CDR2 SMNVEV (reference sequence). CDR3 sequence: CASSPSPTGNTEAFF. DNA of the CDR3: TGTGCCAGCAGTCCCTCCCCCACAGGGAACACTGAAGCTTTCTTT.

The chain is built from TRBV7-9 and TRBJ2-2; TRBD1 might be the D (5 bases). Germline lookup yields CDR1 SEHNR and CDR2 FQNEAQ (reference sequence). V lost 1 base, J lost 1 base, and 13 bases lay in between. The CDR3 has 17 residues. CDR3 coding DNA: TGTGCCAGCAGCTTAGAACGGGTACAGGTGAACACCGGGGAGCTGTTTTTT. Its translation: CASSLERVQVNTGELFF. Filled out from reference TRBV7-9 and TRBJ2-2, the complete variable domain reads DTGVSQNPRHKITKRGQNVTFRCDPISEHNRLYWYRQTLGQGPEFLTYFQNEAQLEKSRLLSDRFSAERPKGSFSTLEIQRTEQGDSAMYLCASSLERVQVNTGELFFGEGSRLTVL.

The count of this clone is one. This rearrangement joins TRBV12-2 to TRBJ1-1; the table's D call of TRBD1 was not tested on the DNA. TRBV12-2 is a listed pseudogene. The CDR3 is made up of 12 amino acids. The CDR3 DNA follows: TGTGCAAGTCGCCCAACAGCTTCTCGGGCTTTCTTT. The encoded protein is CASRPTASRAFF.